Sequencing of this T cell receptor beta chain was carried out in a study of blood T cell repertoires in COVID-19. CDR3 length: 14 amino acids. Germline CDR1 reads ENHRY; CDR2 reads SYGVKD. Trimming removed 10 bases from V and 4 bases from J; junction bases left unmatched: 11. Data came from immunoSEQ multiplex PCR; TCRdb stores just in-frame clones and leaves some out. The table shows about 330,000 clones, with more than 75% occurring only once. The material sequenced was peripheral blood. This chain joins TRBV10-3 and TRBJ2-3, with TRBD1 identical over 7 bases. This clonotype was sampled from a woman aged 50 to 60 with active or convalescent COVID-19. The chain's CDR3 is CATRITGDPDTQYF. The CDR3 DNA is TGTGCCACACGGATTACAGGGGATCCAGATACGCAGTATTTT.